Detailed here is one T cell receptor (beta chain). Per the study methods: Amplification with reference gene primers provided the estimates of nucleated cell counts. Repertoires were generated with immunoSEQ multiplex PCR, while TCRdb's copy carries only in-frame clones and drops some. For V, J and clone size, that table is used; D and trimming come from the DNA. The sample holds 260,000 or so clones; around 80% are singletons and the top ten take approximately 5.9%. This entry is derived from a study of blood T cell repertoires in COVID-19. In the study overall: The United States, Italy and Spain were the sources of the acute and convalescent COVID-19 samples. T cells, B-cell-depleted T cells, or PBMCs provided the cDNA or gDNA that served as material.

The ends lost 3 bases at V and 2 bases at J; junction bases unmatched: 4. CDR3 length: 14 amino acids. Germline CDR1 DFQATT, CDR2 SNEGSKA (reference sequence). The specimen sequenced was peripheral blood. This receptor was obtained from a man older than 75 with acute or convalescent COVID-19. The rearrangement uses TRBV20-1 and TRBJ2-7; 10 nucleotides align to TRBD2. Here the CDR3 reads CSASGLAVPYEQYF. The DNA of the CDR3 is TGCAGTGCTAGTGGACTAGCGGTCCCCTACGAGCAGTACTTC.